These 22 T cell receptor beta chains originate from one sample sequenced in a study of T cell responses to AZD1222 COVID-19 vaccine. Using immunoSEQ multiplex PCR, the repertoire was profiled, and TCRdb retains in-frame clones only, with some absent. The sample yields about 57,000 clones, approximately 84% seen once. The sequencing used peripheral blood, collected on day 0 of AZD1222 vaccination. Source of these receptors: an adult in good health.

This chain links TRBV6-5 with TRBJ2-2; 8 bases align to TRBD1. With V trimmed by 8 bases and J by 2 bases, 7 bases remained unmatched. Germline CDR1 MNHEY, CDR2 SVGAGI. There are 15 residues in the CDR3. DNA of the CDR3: TGTGCCAGCGTCTTTGACAGGGGAAACACCGGGGAGCTGTTTTTT. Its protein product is CASVFDRGNTGELFF.

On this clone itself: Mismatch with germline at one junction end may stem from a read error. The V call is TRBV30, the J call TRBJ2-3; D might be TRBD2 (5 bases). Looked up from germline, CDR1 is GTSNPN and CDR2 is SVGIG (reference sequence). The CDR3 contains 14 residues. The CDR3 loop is CAWNRGGSKDTQYF. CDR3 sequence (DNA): TGTGCCTGGAACCGGGGTGGGAGCAAAGATACGCAGTATTTT. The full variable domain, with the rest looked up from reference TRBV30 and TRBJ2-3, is SQTIHQWPATLVQPVGSPLSLECTVEGTSNPNLYWYRQAAGRGLQLLFYSVGIGQISSEVPQNLSASRPQDRQFILSSKKLLLSDSGFYLCAWNRGGSKDTQYFGPGTRLTVL.

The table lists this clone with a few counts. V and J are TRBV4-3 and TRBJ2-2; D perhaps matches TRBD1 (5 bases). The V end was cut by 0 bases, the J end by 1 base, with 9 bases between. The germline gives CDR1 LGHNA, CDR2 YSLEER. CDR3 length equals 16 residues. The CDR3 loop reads CASSQDRTGNTGELFF. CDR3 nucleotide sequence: TGCGCCAGCAGCCAAGACCGCACAGGGAACACCGGGGAGCTGTTTTTT.

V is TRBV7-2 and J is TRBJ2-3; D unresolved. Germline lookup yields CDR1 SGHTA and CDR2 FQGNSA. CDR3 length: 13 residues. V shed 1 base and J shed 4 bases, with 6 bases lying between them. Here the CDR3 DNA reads TGTGCCAGCAGCTTAGAAGAGGCAGATACGCAGTATTTT. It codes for CASSLEEADTQYF. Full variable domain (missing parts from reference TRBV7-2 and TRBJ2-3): GAGVSQSPSNKVTEKGKDVELRCDPISGHTALYWYRQSLGQGLEFLIYFQGNSAPDKSGLPSDRFSAERTGGSVSTLTIQRTQQEDSAVYLCASSLEEADTQYFGPGTRLTVL.

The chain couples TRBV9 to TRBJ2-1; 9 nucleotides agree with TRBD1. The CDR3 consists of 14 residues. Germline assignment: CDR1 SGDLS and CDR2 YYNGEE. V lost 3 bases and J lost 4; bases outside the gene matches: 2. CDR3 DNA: TGTGCCAGCAGCGGAGGGACAGGGTACAATGAGCAGTTCTTC. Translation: CASSGGTGYNEQFF. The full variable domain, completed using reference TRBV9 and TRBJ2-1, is DSGVTQTPKHLITATGQRVTLRCSPRSGDLSVYWYQQSLDQGLQFLIQYYNGEERAKGNILERFSAQQFPDLHSELNLSSLELGDSALYFCASSGGTGYNEQFFGPGTRLTVL.

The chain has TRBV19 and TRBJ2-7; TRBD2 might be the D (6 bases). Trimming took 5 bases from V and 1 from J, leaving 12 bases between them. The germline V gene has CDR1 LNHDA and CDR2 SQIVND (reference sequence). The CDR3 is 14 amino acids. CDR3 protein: CASSPTGTSYEQYF. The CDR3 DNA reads TGTGCCAGTAGTCCCACTGGGACTTCCTACGAGCAGTACTTC.

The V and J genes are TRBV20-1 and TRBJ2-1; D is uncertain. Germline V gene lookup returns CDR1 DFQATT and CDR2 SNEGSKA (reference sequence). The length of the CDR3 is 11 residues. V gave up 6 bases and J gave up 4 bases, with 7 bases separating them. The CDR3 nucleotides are TGCAGTGCAGGAGATTACAATGAGCAGTTCTTC. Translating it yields CSAGDYNEQFF.

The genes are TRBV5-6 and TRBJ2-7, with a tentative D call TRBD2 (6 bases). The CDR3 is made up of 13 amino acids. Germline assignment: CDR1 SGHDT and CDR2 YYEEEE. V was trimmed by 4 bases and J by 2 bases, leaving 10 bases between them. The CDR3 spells CASSRGNAYEQYF. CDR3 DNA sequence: TGTGCCAGCAGCCGGGGGAACGCCTACGAGCAGTACTTC.

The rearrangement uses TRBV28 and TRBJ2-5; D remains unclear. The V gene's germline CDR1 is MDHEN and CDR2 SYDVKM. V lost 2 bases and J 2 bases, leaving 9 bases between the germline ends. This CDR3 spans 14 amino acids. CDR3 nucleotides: TGTGCCAGCAGTTTAAGTATCGCTCAAGAGACCCAGTACTTC. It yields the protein CASSLSIAQETQYF.

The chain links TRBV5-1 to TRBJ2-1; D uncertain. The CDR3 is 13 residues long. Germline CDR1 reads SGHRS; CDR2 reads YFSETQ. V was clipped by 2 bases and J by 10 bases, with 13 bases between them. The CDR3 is CASSFSGEGEQFF. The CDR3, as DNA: TGCGCCAGCAGCTTTAGTGGGGAAGGGGAGCAGTTCTTC.

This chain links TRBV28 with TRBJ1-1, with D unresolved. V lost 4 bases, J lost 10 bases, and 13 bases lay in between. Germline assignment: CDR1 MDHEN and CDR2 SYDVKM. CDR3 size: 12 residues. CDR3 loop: CASSSDLGRAFF. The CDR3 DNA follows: TGTGCCAGCAGTTCCGACTTGGGGAGAGCTTTCTTT.

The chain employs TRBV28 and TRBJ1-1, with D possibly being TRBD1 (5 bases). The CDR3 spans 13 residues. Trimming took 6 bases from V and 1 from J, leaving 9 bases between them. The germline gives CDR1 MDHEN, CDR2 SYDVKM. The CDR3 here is CASSHDRNTEAFF. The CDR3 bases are TGTGCCAGCAGCCACGACAGGAACACTGAAGCTTTCTTT.

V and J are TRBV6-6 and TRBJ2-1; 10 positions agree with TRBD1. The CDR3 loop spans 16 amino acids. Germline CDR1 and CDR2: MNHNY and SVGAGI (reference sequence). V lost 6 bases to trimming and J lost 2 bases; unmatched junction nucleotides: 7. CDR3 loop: CASSRSGTGAYNEQFF. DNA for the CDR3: TGTGCCAGCAGCCGATCCGGGACAGGGGCCTACAATGAGCAGTTCTTC.

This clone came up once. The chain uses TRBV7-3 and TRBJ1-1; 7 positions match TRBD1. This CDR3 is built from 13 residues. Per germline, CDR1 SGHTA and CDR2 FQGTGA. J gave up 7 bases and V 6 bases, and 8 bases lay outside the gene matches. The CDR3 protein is CASSPGQSLEAFF. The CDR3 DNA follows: TGTGCCAGCAGTCCGGGACAGTCTCTTGAAGCTTTCTTT.

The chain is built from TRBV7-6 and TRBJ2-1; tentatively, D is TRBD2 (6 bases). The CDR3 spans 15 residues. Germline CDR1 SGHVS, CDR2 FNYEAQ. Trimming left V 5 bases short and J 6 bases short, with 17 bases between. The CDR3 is CASSLEGDGFNEQFF. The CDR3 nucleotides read TGTGCCAGCAGCCTGGAGGGAGACGGTTTCAATGAGCAGTTCTTC. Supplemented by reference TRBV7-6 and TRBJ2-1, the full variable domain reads GAGVSQSPRYKVTKRGQDVALRCDPISGHVSLYWYRQALGQGPEFLTYFNYEAQQDKSGLPNDRFSAERPEGSISTLTIQRTEQRDSAMYRCASSLEGDGFNEQFFGPGTRLTVL.

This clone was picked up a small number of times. CDR3 protein: CASSQRKGTGNEKLFF. CDR3 bases: TGTGCCAGCAGCCAACGGAAAGGGACGGGTAATGAAAAACTGTTTTTT. The chain employs TRBV4-2 and TRBJ1-4; the D gene is possibly TRBD1 (5 bases). The CDR3 length is 16 residues. Trimming stripped 2 bases from V and 4 bases from J, with 14 bases between. Germline V CDR1 and CDR2: LGHNA, YNFKEQ.

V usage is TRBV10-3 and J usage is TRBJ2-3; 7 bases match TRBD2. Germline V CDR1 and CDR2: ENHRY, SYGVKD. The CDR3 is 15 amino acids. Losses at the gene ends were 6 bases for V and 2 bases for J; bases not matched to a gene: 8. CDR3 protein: CAISPGLDYTDTQYF. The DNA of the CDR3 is TGTGCCATCAGCCCCGGACTAGATTACACAGATACGCAGTATTTT.

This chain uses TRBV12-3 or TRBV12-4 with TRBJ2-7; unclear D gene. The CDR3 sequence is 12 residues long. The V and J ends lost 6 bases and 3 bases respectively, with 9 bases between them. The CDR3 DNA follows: TGTGCCAGCAGACAGAACAGCTACGAGCAGTACTTC. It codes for CASRQNSYEQYF.

The CDR3 DNA reads TGTGCCTGGAGTGTACTCGAGACAGGGGATGGAGAGCAGTACTTC. Protein: CAWSVLETGDGEQYF. This sequence joins TRBV30 and TRBJ2-7; 8 bases match TRBD1. This CDR3 spans 15 amino acids. V lost 0 bases, J lost 7 bases, and 11 bases stayed unmatched. The V gene's germline CDR1 is GTSNPN and CDR2 SVGIG (reference sequence).

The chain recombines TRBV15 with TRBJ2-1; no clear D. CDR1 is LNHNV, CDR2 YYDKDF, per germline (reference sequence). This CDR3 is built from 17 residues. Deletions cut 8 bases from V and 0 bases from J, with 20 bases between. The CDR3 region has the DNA TGTGCCACCCCGCAACTCGAACAGCGAGACTCCTACAATGAGCAGTTCTTC. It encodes CATPQLEQRDSYNEQFF.

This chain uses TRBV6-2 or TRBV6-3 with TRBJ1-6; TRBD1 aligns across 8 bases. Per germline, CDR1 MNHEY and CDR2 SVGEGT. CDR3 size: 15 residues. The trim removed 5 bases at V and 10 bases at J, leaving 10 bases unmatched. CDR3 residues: CASSTWTGSGSPLHF. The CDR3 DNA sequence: TGTGCCAGCAGTACCTGGACAGGGTCGGGATCACCCCTCCACTTT.

DNA of the CDR3: TGTGCCAGCAGTGAAGCGGGGACAGGCTCTGTGGCCGACACCTTC. The encoded protein is CASSEAGTGSVADTF. The J gene is TRBJ1-2, the V gene TRBV6-1; 8 bases align to TRBD1. This CDR3 contains 15 residues. V lost 0 bases, J lost 12 bases, and 12 bases stayed unmatched. Germline-derived CDR1 and CDR2 are MNHNS and SASEGT.